This T cell receptor beta chain was sequenced in a study of T cell changes during pregnancy in multiple sclerosis. This clone was picked up one time. Germline CDR1 SEHNR, CDR2 FQNEAQ (reference sequence). V was clipped by 5 bases and J by 2 bases; unmatched bases: 8. The CDR3 is 15 amino acids. Here immunoSEQ multiplex PCR was the method, and the copy in TCRdb shows in-frame clones only, minus some. The data hold over 50,000 clones, with roughly 86% observed a single time. V usage is TRBV7-9 and J usage is TRBJ2-7, with 8 nucleotides matching TRBD2. The sequence was obtained from a female donor with multiple sclerosis, enrolled in a pregnancy study. This specimen consisted of peripheral blood, obtained in the first trimester of pregnancy. CDR3 bases: TGTGCCAGCAGCCCCCCTCTAGCGGGTACCTACGAGCAGTACTTC. This gives the protein CASSPPLAGTYEQYF.